Below are 26 T cell receptor beta chains sequenced from a single sample in a study of Graves' ophthalmopathy and Graves' hyperthyroidism (dated by TCRdb to the late 2010s). The instrument given in TCRdb is Illumina HiSeq 2000. TCR beta CDR3 regions were amplified from RNA transcripts for repertoire sequencing. The first round of RT-PCR was done with HTBI primers and the Qiagen OneStep RT-PCR kit, and was followed by a second round of multiplex PCR, then size selection and purification. TCRdb reran the public reads through fastp at Q25 and MiXCR, keeping productive beta chains. Entries that share a CDR3 protein sequence are merged under the most common genes and DNA. Within this sample are around 43,000 distinct CDR3 sequences, with roughly half of them counted one time only. Of the sample, roughly a sixth falls within the top ten clones. The sample comprised peripheral blood. The receptor source for this set is an adult man with Graves' ophthalmopathy.

This clonotype qualifies as medium-sized. The V and J genes are TRBV20-1 and TRBJ2-7; no firm D call. This CDR3 has 11 residues. The V end was cut by 1 base, the J end by 3 bases, with 4 bases between. From germline, CDR1 is DFQATT and CDR2 SNEGSKA (reference sequence). Here the CDR3 DNA reads TGCAGTGCTAGAGGGGACTACGAGCAGTACTTC. This sequence encodes CSARGDYEQYF.

This chain connects TRBV29-1 to TRBJ2-7, with 14 bases lining up with TRBD2. CDR3 length: 15 amino acids. Germline assignment: CDR1 SQVTM and CDR2 ANQGSEA. J lost 0 bases, V lost 5 bases, and 3 bases had no gene match. The CDR3: CSVRLAGGSSYEQYF. CDR3 coding DNA: TGCAGCGTTAGACTAGCGGGAGGGAGCTCCTACGAGCAGTACTTC.

This clonotype showed up just once. The CDR3: CASTTQGTGELFF. Written as DNA, the CDR3 is TGCGCCAGCACAACACAGGGCACCGGGGAGCTGTTTTTT. The chain uses TRBV5-1 and TRBJ2-2; TRBD1 is a possible D gene (6 bases). Germline CDR1 SGHRS, CDR2 YFSETQ. The CDR3 runs to 13 residues. The ends were cut back, 6 bases at V and 4 bases at J, with 10 bases in the middle.

This clonotype is deemed medium-sized. This chain joins TRBV25-1 and TRBJ1-6; D unresolved. From germline, CDR1 is MGHDK and CDR2 SYGVNS. The CDR3 has 16 residues. Trimming shortened V by 6 bases and J by 9 bases, and 21 bases separated the two germline ends. Here the CDR3 DNA reads TGTGCCAGCAGCCCCACGGGCCCGAATTTTGGTTCACCCCTCCACTTT. Translation gives CASSPTGPNFGSPLHF.

With respect to this clonotype: Since a much larger clone is just one base distant, this may be a read error. The chain joins TRBV30 to TRBJ1-5; D is possibly TRBD1 (6 bases). There are 13 residues in the CDR3. The germline V gene has CDR1 GTSNPN and CDR2 SVGIG (reference sequence). Written as DNA, the CDR3 is TGTACCTGGAGTACAGGGACCAATCAGCCCCAGCATTTT. As protein: CTWSTGTNQPQHF.

By sample share, this clonotype is medium-sized (0.01 to 0.1%). The chain links TRBV29-1 to TRBJ1-2, with D unresolved. From germline, CDR1 is SQVTM and CDR2 ANQGSEA. This CDR3 has 12 residues. Trimming removed 7 bases at V and 4 bases at J, with 13 bases between. CDR3 loop: CSGWREGYGYTF. The CDR3 nucleotides read TGCAGCGGGTGGAGGGAAGGCTATGGCTACACCTTC.

The chain combines TRBV5-1 with TRBJ2-7; the D gene is possibly TRBD1 (6 bases). Germline CDR1 SGHRS, CDR2 YFSETQ. The germline V and J ends were trimmed by 4 bases and 2 bases, with 19 bases remaining between them. The length of the CDR3 is 16 residues. The CDR3 DNA follows: TGCGCCAGCAGCGCAGAACACCGGGACATCGCCTACGAGCAGTACTTC. As protein: CASSAEHRDIAYEQYF.

The CDR3 DNA follows: TGTGCCAGCAGTTCGACAGTCGGGGAGCAGTTCTTC. Translation: CASSSTVGEQFF. The V gene is TRBV6-5, the J gene TRBJ2-1, with D perhaps matching TRBD1 (5 bases). Trimming cost V 4 bases and J 10 bases, with 11 bases left between them. This CDR3 comprises 12 residues. Germline assignment: CDR1 MNHEY and CDR2 SVGAGI.

The chain links TRBV6-6 to TRBJ2-7; 9 bases fit TRBD1. V was pared by 5 bases and J by 0 bases, with 5 bases of the junction left unmatched. Germline V CDR1 and CDR2: MNHNY, SVGAGI (reference sequence). The CDR3 has 15 amino acids. The CDR3 nucleotides read TGTGCCAGCAGTACCGGGACAGGGATCTCCTACGAGCAGTACTTC. It translates to CASSTGTGISYEQYF.

The chain couples TRBV27 to TRBJ2-1; D gene unclear. Germline V gives CDR1 MNHEY, CDR2 SMNVEV (reference sequence). With 3 bases removed from V and 0 bases from J, the gap between germline ends came to 15 bases. The CDR3 is made up of 17 amino acids. The CDR3 reads CASSFRQAYSSYNEQFF. The CDR3 nucleotides read TGTGCCAGCAGTTTTCGTCAAGCGTATAGCTCCTACAATGAGCAGTTCTTC.

The CDR3 DNA sequence: TGCAGCGTCTTTTCACTAGCGGCAAGCACAGATACGCAGTATTTT. It codes for CSVFSLAASTDTQYF. J is TRBJ2-3 and V is TRBV29-1; 8 nucleotides align to TRBD2. Germline-derived CDR1 and CDR2 are SQVTM and ANQGSEA. The V segment lost 6 bases and the J segment 0 bases; nucleotides outside the gene matches: 8. This CDR3 contains 15 residues.

The table lists this clonotype with many counts. A much larger clone is a single base away; this may be a read error. This chain links TRBV20-1 with TRBJ2-7, with TRBD2 matching over 15 bases. This CDR3 comprises 17 residues. Germline CDR1 DFQATT, CDR2 SNEGSKA (reference sequence). CDR3 DNA sequence: TGCGGTGCTAGAGATTGGGGGACTAGCGGGAGGACCTACGAGCAGTACTTC. Protein product: CGARDWGTSGRTYEQYF.

The CDR3 reads CASVDRGNTNTEAFF. CDR3 bases: TGTGCCAGTGTGGACAGGGGAAATACGAACACTGAAGCTTTCTTT. The chain couples TRBV6-5 to TRBJ1-1; 9 nucleotides align to TRBD1. The CDR3 sequence is 15 residues long. Per the germline V gene, CDR1 is MNHEY and CDR2 is SVGAGI. J gave up 1 base and V 9 bases, and 9 bases lay outside the gene matches.

The rearrangement links TRBV7-2 to TRBJ1-2, with a possible D match to TRBD1 (6 bases). V was shortened by 1 base and J by 11 bases, with 11 bases between the two germline ends. The germline V gene has CDR1 SGHTA and CDR2 FQGNSA. The CDR3 consists of 12 residues. CDR3 bases: TGTGCCAGCAGCTTAGGGGGGCCGTGGTACACCTTC. This gives the protein CASSLGGPWYTF.

The DNA of the CDR3 is TGTGCCAGCAGTGCGCTCGTAAGCACAGATACGCAGTATTTT. This sequence encodes CASSALVSTDTQYF. J is TRBJ2-3 and V is TRBV2; D ambiguous. Per germline, CDR1 SNHLY and CDR2 FYNNEI. The CDR3 is 14 amino acids. Trimming left V 4 bases short and J 0 bases short, with 8 bases between.

This chain uses TRBV5-6 with TRBJ1-3; D not certain. The germline V gene has CDR1 SGHDT and CDR2 YYEEEE. The CDR3 runs to 14 residues. The V gene lost 0 bases and the J gene lost 2 bases, with 6 bases spanning the gap. The CDR3 region is CASSLVGTGNTIYF. CDR3 nucleotide sequence: TGTGCCAGCAGCTTGGTTGGGACTGGAAACACCATATATTTT.

This clonotype was detected many times. The genes are TRBV3-1 and TRBJ2-7; possibly TRBD2 for D (5 bases). Germline loops: CDR1 LGHDT, CDR2 YNNKEL (reference sequence). The CDR3 is made up of 16 amino acids. V shed 3 bases and J shed 0 bases, with 15 bases lying between them. CDR3 DNA sequence: TGTGCCAGCAGCCAGGGCCTGGGGAGATTCTCCTACGAGCAGTACTTC. It translates to CASSQGLGRFSYEQYF.

This clonotype was detected once. The rearrangement links TRBV15 to TRBJ2-4; TRBD2 aligns across 9 bases. This CDR3 has 18 residues. J lost 2 bases, V lost 3 bases, and 11 bases had no gene match. Germline V gene sequence: CDR1 LNHNV, CDR2 YYDKDF (reference sequence). The DNA of the CDR3 is TGTGCCACCAGCAGCCAGGGAGCTAGCGGGAACCCCAAAAACATTCAGTACTTC. It yields the protein CATSSQGASGNPKNIQYF.

This clonotype was found once. The junction differs from germline at one of its ends, possibly a read error. This chain links TRBV7-9 with TRBJ1-2, with a weak D call TRBD1 (6 bases). The CDR3 extends over 17 amino acids. The V gene's germline CDR1 is SEHNR and CDR2 FQNEAQ (reference sequence). The CDR3 is CASSKYRTDRSYYGHTF. Here the CDR3 DNA reads TGTGCCAGCAGCAAATACCGAACCGACAGGAGCTACTATGGCCACACCTTC.

By frequency in the sample, this clonotype is medium-sized (0.01 to 0.1%). The chain combines TRBV29-1 with TRBJ1-4; TRBD1 might be the D (5 bases). Trimming removed 5 bases at V and 9 bases at J, with 13 bases between. The CDR3 loop spans 12 amino acids. Germline CDR1 reads SQVTM; CDR2 reads ANQGSEA. CDR3 in DNA: TGCAGCGTTAGGGGAGAGGGGCAAAAACTGTTTTTT. This encodes CSVRGEGQKLFF. Looking up the rest from reference TRBV29-1 and TRBJ1-4 gives the full variable domain: SAVISQKPSRDICQRGTSLTIQCQVDSQVTMMFWYRQQPGQSLTLIATANQGSEATYESGFVIDKFPISRPNLTFSTLTVSNMSPEDSSIYLCSVRGEGQKLFFGSGTQLSVL.

This clonotype was seen many times. V and J are TRBV28 and TRBJ1-3; D gene ambiguous. The ends were cut back, 3 bases at V and 0 bases at J, with 3 bases in the middle. Germline V CDR1 and CDR2: MDHEN, SYDVKM. The CDR3 consists of 13 residues. CDR3 in amino acids: CASSFFSGNTIYF. DNA for the CDR3: TGTGCCAGCAGTTTTTTCTCTGGAAACACCATATATTTT.

With regard to this clonotype: Relative to the germline gene, one junction end is altered; a read error may explain this. The rearrangement uses TRBV20-1 and TRBJ1-3; D is undetermined. Germline lookup yields CDR1 DFQATT and CDR2 SNEGSKA (reference sequence). The CDR3 length is 13 residues. The CDR3 loop reads CSARQSSENTTYF. The CDR3 coding sequence is TGCAGTGCTAGACAGAGCTCTGAAAACACCACATATTTT.

This clonotype occurred many times. The rearrangement joins TRBV7-8 to TRBJ1-5; D is undetermined. CDR1 is SGHVS, CDR2 FQNEAQ, per germline. V lost 5 bases, J lost 0 bases, and 11 bases lay in between. The CDR3 extends over 15 amino acids. This CDR3 reads CASSHRENSNQPQHF. CDR3 DNA: TGTGCCAGCAGCCACCGGGAGAATAGCAATCAGCCCCAGCATTTT.

At least ten counts were recorded for this clonotype. The chain is built from TRBV13 and TRBJ2-5; 10 bases are a match to TRBD2. V was clipped by 0 bases and J by 3 bases; unmatched bases: 4. Germline CDR1 PRHDT, CDR2 FYEKMQ (reference sequence). CDR3 length: 16 amino acids. The CDR3 DNA reads as TGTGCCAGCAGCTTAGGAAAGCGGGGGGGCGAAGAGACCCAGTACTTC. This codes for CASSLGKRGGEETQYF.

This clonotype was counted at least ten times. The chain combines TRBV3-1 with TRBJ1-5, with D unresolved. Germline CDR1 and CDR2: LGHDT and YNNKEL (reference sequence). The CDR3 covers 14 residues. The germline V and J ends were trimmed by 1 base and 8 bases, with 12 bases remaining between them. Here the CDR3 DNA reads TGTGCCAGCAGCCAAGCGGGGAATCAAGAGCCCCAGCATTTT. Its translation is CASSQAGNQEPQHF.

This clonotype was seen ten or more times. This CDR3 reads CASRVQQGGYEQYF. The CDR3, as DNA: TGTGCCAGCAGGGTACAACAGGGGGGCTACGAGCAGTACTTC. The chain has TRBV6-1 and TRBJ2-7; 8 bases are shared with TRBD1. V lost 6 bases, J lost 3 bases, and 7 bases stayed unmatched. The CDR3 totals 14 residues. Germline values: CDR1 MNHNS, CDR2 SASEGT.